A selection of T cell receptor beta chains follows, all from one sample in a study of blood T cell repertoires in COVID-19. Data came from immunoSEQ multiplex PCR; TCRdb stores just in-frame clones and leaves some out. The sample has a few hundred thousand clones; approximately 80% are singletons. Sequenced material: peripheral blood. All receptors come from a woman between 18 and 29 years old with acute or convalescent COVID-19. CDR3s include the opening cysteine and the closing phenylalanine or tryptophan. A D gene is named only where the DNA matches it firmly. Size values are once, few and many counts, or a class for expanded clones, and some rows have none.

NA NA TRBJ2-1 TRBV12-3/TRBV12-4 CASSLGAYNEQFF TGTGCCAGCAGTCTAGGAGCCTACAATGAGCAGTTCTTC
TRBD1 NA TRBJ1-5 TRBV27 CASRGLGQGYQPQHF TGTGCCAGCAGGGGGTTGGGACAGGGATATCAGCCCCAGCATTTT
TRBD1 NA TRBJ2-6 TRBV28 CASSLYGQGAGANVLTF TGTGCCAGCAGTTTATACGGGCAGGGGGCTGGGGCCAACGTCCTGACTTTC
TRBD2 NA TRBJ2-3 TRBV12-3/TRBV12-4 CATQREKGDTQYF TGTGCCACCCAGCGGGAGAAGGGAGATACGCAGTATTTT
TRBD1 NA TRBJ1-4 TRBV28 CASSSRTGSNEKLFF TGTGCCAGCAGTTCCAGGACAGGGAGTAATGAAAAACTGTTTTTT
NA NA TRBJ1-5 TRBV27 CASSLFAGNSNQPQHF TGTGCCAGCAGTTTATTCGCAGGGAATAGCAATCAGCCCCAGCATTTT
TRBD2 NA TRBJ2-1 TRBV15 CATSRDSGGRSYNEQFF TGTGCCACCAGCAGAGATTCGGGGGGACGCTCCTACAATGAGCAGTTCTTC
NA NA TRBJ1-1 TRBV12-3/TRBV12-4 CASSFRRGTEAFF TGTGCCAGCAGTTTTCGTCGGGGCACTGAAGCTTTCTTT
TRBD2 NA TRBJ2-3 TRBV19 CASSIGWLAGATSTDTQYF TGTGCCAGCAGTATAGGGTGGCTAGCGGGAGCCACTAGCACAGATACGCAGTATTTT
TRBD1 NA TRBJ2-3 TRBV11-1 CASSPRRDSVRDTQYF TGTGCCAGCAGCCCGCGTCGGGACAGTGTCAGGGATACGCAGTATTTT
NA once TRBJ1-1 TRBV5-4 CASSDKTGPNTEAFF TGTGCCAGCAGCGACAAAACAGGGCCAAACACTGAAGCTTTCTTT
TRBD1 NA TRBJ2-2 TRBV7-9 CASSPGQGLRFAGELFF TGTGCCAGCAGCCCAGGACAGGGATTAAGGTTCGCCGGGGAGCTGTTTTTT
NA NA TRBJ2-1 TRBV27 CASSLSLVFEQFF TGTGCCAGCAGTTTATCGTTAGTGTTTGAGCAGTTCTTC
TRBD1 NA TRBJ2-3 TRBV5-1 CASSLWDSSTDTQYF TGCGCCAGCAGCTTATGGGACAGCTCCACAGATACGCAGTATTTT
NA NA TRBJ1-2 TRBV2 CASSEAPGRSYGYTF TGTGCCAGCAGTGAAGCGCCGGGTAGGAGCTATGGCTACACCTTC
NA NA TRBJ1-6 TRBV27 CASTRGRTAEGSPLHF TGTGCCAGCACCCGAGGTAGGACAGCCGAGGGGTCACCCCTCCACTTT
NA NA TRBJ2-3 TRBV7-2 CASSLGGFTDTQYF TGTGCCAGCAGCTTAGGCGGGTTCACAGATACGCAGTATTTT
NA NA TRBJ2-5 TRBV7-2 CASSFTRDPETQYF TGTGCCAGCAGCTTTACGAGGGATCCAGAGACCCAGTACTTC
NA once TRBJ1-2 TRBV27 CASSLTGTGYTF TGTGCCAGCAGTTTAACAGGGACGGGCTACACCTTC
NA once TRBJ2-6 TRBV19 CASSMVRQVLSGANVLTF TGTGCCAGTAGTATGGTTCGGCAGGTACTCTCTGGGGCCAACGTCCTGACTTTC
TRBD1 NA TRBJ1-3 TRBV6-2/TRBV6-3 CASSYLLQGASGNTIYF TGTGCCAGCAGTTACCTACTACAGGGGGCGTCTGGAAACACCATATATTTT
TRBD2 NA TRBJ2-1 TRBV27 CASRRLAGVSNEQFF TGTGCCAGCCGACGGCTAGCGGGGGTCAGCAATGAGCAGTTCTTC
TRBD2 NA TRBJ2-7 TRBV5-1 CASSFSGRANEQYF TGCGCCAGCAGCTTTAGCGGGAGGGCCAACGAGCAGTACTTC
NA many TRBJ1-2 TRBV7-9 CASSLKERGGINYGYTF TGTGCCAGCAGCTTAAAAGAACGGGGAGGGATCAACTATGGCTACACCTTC
NA few TRBJ1-1 TRBV4-2 CASSQTTYGAFF TGTGCCAGCAGCCAAACCACGTACGGGGCTTTCTTT
TRBD2 NA TRBJ2-1 TRBV7-2 CASSLTGTSFFNEQFF TGTGCCAGCAGCCTAACCGGGACTAGCTTCTTCAATGAGCAGTTCTTC
TRBD2 NA TRBJ2-1 TRBV3-1/TRBV3-2 CASSSLAGGNEQFF TGTGCCAGCAGCTCACTAGCGGGGGGCAATGAGCAGTTCTTC
NA NA TRBJ2-1 TRBV28 CASRRGLNYNEQFF TGTGCCAGCCGTCGCGGACTTAACTACAATGAGCAGTTCTTC
TRBD1 many TRBJ1-3 TRBV18 CASSRDSALSGNTIYF TGTGCCAGCTCAAGGGACAGCGCTCTCTCTGGAAACACCATATATTTT
TRBD2 once TRBJ2-1 TRBV19 CASSIYSGEDNEQFF TGTGCCAGTAGTATCTATAGCGGGGAGGACAATGAGCAGTTCTTC
TRBD2 NA TRBJ2-3 TRBV6-6 CASTPLAGVTDTQYF TGTGCCAGCACCCCCCTAGCGGGAGTCACAGATACGCAGTATTTT
TRBD2 NA TRBJ2-1 TRBV5-8 CASSEAGLRYNEQFF TGTGCCAGCAGCGAAGCGGGACTACGCTACAATGAGCAGTTCTTC
NA NA TRBJ2-7 TRBV6-5 CASRRSGFNYEQYF TGTGCCAGCAGGCGTTCAGGGTTCAACTACGAGCAGTACTTC
TRBD2 NA TRBJ2-7 TRBV10-3 CAISSGLAGTYEQYF TGTGCCATCAGCTCCGGACTAGCGGGAACCTACGAGCAGTACTTC
TRBD1 NA TRBJ1-3 TRBV2 CASSGQGVFGNTIYF TGTGCCAGCAGCGGACAGGGGGTATTTGGAAACACCATATATTTT
TRBD1 few TRBJ1-5 TRBV27 CASGNGQANQPQHF TGTGCCAGCGGCAACGGACAGGCCAATCAGCCCCAGCATTTT
NA NA TRBJ1-5 TRBV4-3 CASSQDRFGSAGPQHF TGCGCCAGCAGCCAAGATAGGTTCGGCAGTGCAGGGCCCCAGCATTTT
NA NA TRBJ2-1 TRBV11-2 CASSLGLSKGAIEQFF TGTGCCAGCAGCTTAGGACTATCGAAGGGAGCAATTGAGCAGTTCTTC
TRBD2 NA TRBJ2-7 TRBV19 CASSTVAGVGYEQYF TGTGCCAGTAGTACTGTCGCGGGAGTAGGCTACGAGCAGTACTTC
TRBD2 NA TRBJ2-1 TRBV18 CASSPGTTSYNEQFF TGTGCCAGCTCACCAGGGACTACTAGCTACAATGAGCAGTTCTTC
TRBD1 NA TRBJ1-6 TRBV19 CASSEQGAVVRSPLHF TGTGCCAGTAGTGAGCAGGGGGCGGTTGTGAGGTCACCCCTCCACTTT
TRBD2 NA TRBJ2-3 TRBV7-8 CASSLDWRLAGDGEVDTQYF TGTGCCAGCAGCTTAGATTGGCGTCTAGCGGGAGATGGGGAGGTGGATACGCAGTATTTT
TRBD1 NA TRBJ2-1 TRBV14 CASSVQGAWYNEQFF TGTGCCAGCAGCGTACAGGGGGCTTGGTACAATGAGCAGTTCTTC
NA NA TRBJ1-1 TRBV11-2 CASSLVPVRDTEAFF TGTGCCAGCAGCTTAGTACCGGTCCGGGACACTGAAGCTTTCTTT
TRBD2 NA TRBJ2-7 TRBV7-2 CASSLYSLAEAYEQYF TGTGCCAGCAGCTTATATAGTCTAGCGGAGGCCTACGAGCAGTACTTC
TRBD2 NA TRBJ2-7 TRBV6-2/TRBV6-3 CASSDPGTALLAGGPREQYF TGTGCCAGCAGTGACCCCGGGACAGCTCTACTAGCGGGAGGGCCGAGGGAGCAGTACTTC
NA NA TRBJ1-2 TRBV9 CASSAPGRGYTF TGTGCCAGCAGCGCACCGGGTAGAGGCTACACCTTC
NA NA TRBJ2-1 TRBV10-3 CAILRDNEQFF TGTGCCATCCTCAGGGACAATGAGCAGTTCTTC
NA few TRBJ1-3 TRBV4-2 CASSHNRLSGNTIYF TGTGCCAGCAGCCACAACAGGCTCTCTGGAAACACCATATATTTT
TRBD1 few TRBJ2-5 TRBV11-3 CASSPGTGGEETQYF TGTGCCAGCAGCCCAGGGACAGGGGGGGAAGAGACCCAGTACTTC
TRBD2 NA TRBJ2-3 TRBV11-2 CASSLLAGVADTQYF TGTGCCAGCAGCCTGTTAGCGGGAGTCGCAGATACGCAGTATTTT
TRBD1 NA TRBJ1-5 TRBV2 CASSRRTGNQPQHF TGTGCCAGCAGCCGACGGACAGGGAATCAGCCCCAGCATTTT
NA NA TRBJ2-1 TRBV12-3/TRBV12-4 CASSFADYNEQFF TGTGCCAGCAGTTTTGCGGATTACAATGAGCAGTTCTTC
TRBD2 NA TRBJ2-3 TRBV4-1 CASSSAIYPLADYTDTQYF TGCGCCAGCAGCTCCGCTATCTATCCGCTAGCGGATTACACAGATACGCAGTATTTT
NA NA TRBJ2-7 TRBV19 CASSNGQLSYEQYF TGTGCCAGTAGTAATGGGCAGTTGTCCTACGAGCAGTACTTC